This TCR beta chain was obtained from a study of CD8+ T cells in alopecia areata. The study, taken as a whole, reports: In lesional scalp, particularly from alopecia totalis/universalis, clonality was higher than in normal scalp.

V was clipped by 4 bases and J by 10 bases, with 14 bases between them. Germline values: CDR1 MGHDK, CDR2 SYGVNS. CDR3 length: 14 amino acids. This clone has only a few counts. Antigen unknown. cDNA prepared by RNA extraction and subsequent reverse transcription served as the template for sequencing. Here immunoSEQ multiplex PCR was the method, and the copy in TCRdb shows in-frame clones only, minus some. Of more than 90,000 clones in the sample, around 61% were seen once. The J gene is TRBJ1-6, the V gene TRBV25-1; no firm D call. Specimen: CD4+ T cells sorted from blood. The source is a human donor in good health. The DNA of the CDR3 is TGTGCCAGCAGTGTGGAGGGTGGAGGCTCACCCCTCCACTTT. It codes for CASSVEGGGSPLHF.